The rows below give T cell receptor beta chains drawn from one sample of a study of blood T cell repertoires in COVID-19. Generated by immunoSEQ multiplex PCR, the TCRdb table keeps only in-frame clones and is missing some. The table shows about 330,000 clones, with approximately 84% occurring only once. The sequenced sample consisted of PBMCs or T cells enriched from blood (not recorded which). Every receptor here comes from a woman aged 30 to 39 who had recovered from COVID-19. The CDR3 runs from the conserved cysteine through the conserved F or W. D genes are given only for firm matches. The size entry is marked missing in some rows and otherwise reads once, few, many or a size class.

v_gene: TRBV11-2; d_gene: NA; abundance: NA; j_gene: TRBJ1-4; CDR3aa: CASSRTYQGGEKLFF; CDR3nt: TGTGCCAGCAGCCGCACATACCAGGGAGGTGAAAAACTGTTTTTT
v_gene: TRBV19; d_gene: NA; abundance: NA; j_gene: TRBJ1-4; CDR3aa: CASSLREKLFF; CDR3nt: TGTGCCAGTAGTCTCCGTGAAAAACTGTTTTTT
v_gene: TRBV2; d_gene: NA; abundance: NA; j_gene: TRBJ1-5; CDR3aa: CASSSGLNQPQHF; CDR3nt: TGTGCCAGCAGTTCTGGTCTAAATCAGCCCCAGCATTTT
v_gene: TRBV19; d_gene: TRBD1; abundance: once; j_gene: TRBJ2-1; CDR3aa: CASTFSPTGYGGEQFF; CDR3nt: TGTGCCAGTACCTTTAGCCCGACAGGGTATGGGGGTGAGCAGTTCTTC
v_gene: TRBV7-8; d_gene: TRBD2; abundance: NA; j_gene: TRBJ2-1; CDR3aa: CASSSGTSGGLLNNEQFF; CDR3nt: TGTGCCAGCAGCTCCGGGACTAGCGGGGGTCTCCTAAACAATGAGCAGTTCTTC
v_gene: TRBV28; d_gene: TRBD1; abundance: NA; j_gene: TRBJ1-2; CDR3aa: CASSTGTDNYGYTF; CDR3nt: TGTGCCAGCAGTACCGGGACAGACAACTATGGCTACACCTTC
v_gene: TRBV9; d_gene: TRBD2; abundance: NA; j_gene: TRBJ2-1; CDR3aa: CASSDNLAGGRYNEQFF; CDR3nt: TGTGCCAGCAGCGACAACCTAGCGGGGGGGCGCTACAATGAGCAGTTCTTC
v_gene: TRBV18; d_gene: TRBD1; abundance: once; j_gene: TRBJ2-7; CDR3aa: CASSLETGTGSYEQYF; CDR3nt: TGTGCCAGCTCACTCGAAACCGGGACAGGATCCTACGAGCAGTACTTC
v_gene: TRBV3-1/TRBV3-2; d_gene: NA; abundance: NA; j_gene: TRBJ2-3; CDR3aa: CASSSSFAGPLHSTDTQYF; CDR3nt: TGTGCCAGCAGCTCTAGCTTTGCGGGACCGCTCCACAGCACAGATACGCAGTATTTT
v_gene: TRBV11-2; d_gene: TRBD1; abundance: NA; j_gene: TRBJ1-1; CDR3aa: CASSSWRDRGLITEAFF; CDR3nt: TGTGCCAGCAGCTCATGGCGGGACAGGGGGCTGATCACTGAAGCTTTCTTT
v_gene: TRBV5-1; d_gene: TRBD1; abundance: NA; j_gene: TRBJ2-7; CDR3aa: CASSPGQPGYEQYF; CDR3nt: TGCGCCAGCAGCCCGGGACAGCCTGGGTACGAGCAGTACTTC
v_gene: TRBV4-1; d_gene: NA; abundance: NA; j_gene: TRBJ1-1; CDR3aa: CASSLPTGNTEAFF; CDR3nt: TGCGCCAGCAGCCTCCCGACAGGGAACACTGAAGCTTTCTTT
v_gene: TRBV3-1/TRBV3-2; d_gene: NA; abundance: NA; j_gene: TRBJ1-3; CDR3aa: CASSQDGPGYGNTIYF; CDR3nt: TGTGCCAGCAGCCAAGATGGGCCAGGGTATGGAAACACCATATATTTT
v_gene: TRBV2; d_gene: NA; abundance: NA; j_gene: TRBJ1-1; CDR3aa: CASRRGGAGDTEAFF; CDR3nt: TGTGCCAGCCGCCGAGGGGGGGCCGGGGATACTGAAGCTTTCTTT
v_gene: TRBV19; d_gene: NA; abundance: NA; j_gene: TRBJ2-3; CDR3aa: CASSIGDTQYF; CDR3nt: TGTGCCAGTAGTATCGGGGATACGCAGTATTTT
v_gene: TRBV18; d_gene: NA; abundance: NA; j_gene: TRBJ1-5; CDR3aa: CASSPWESNQPQHF; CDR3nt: TGTGCCAGCTCACCATGGGAGAGCAATCAGCCCCAGCATTTT
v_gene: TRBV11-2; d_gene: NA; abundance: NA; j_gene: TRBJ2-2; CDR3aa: CASSLAGVPGELFF; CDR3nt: TGTGCCAGCAGCTTGGCAGGGGTACCCGGGGAGCTGTTTTTT
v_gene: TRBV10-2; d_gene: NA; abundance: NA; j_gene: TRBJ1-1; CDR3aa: CASSEVAVTEAFF; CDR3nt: TGCGCCAGCAGTGAGGTCGCGGTCACTGAAGCTTTCTTT
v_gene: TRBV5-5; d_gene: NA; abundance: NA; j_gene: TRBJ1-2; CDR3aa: CASSHGTPDYGYTF; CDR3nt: TGTGCCAGCAGCCACGGGACACCAGACTATGGCTACACCTTC
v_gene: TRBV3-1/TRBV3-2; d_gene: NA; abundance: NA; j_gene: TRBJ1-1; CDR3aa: CASSQEVFSTEAFF; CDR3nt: TGTGCCAGCAGCCAAGAGGTTTTTAGCACTGAAGCTTTCTTT
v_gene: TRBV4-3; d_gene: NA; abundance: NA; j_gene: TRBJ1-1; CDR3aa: CASSQDRDEAFF; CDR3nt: TGCGCCAGCAGCCAAGATCGGGATGAAGCTTTCTTT
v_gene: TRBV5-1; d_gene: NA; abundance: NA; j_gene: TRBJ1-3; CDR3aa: CASSLAAGPSSGNTIYF; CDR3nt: TGCGCCAGCAGCTTGGCGGCAGGGCCGAGCTCTGGAAACACCATATATTTT
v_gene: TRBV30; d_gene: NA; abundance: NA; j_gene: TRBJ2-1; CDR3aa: CAWSVLGGYNEQFF; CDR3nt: TGTGCCTGGAGTGTACTTGGCGGGTACAATGAGCAGTTCTTC
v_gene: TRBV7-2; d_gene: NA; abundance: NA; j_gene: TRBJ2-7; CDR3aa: CASSPGTLYEQYF; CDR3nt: TGTGCCAGCAGCCCCGGGACATTATACGAGCAGTACTTC
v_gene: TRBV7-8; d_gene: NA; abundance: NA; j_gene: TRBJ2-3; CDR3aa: CASSRDSLRADTQYF; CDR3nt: TGTGCCAGCAGCAGGGACTCCCTAAGGGCGGATACGCAGTATTTT
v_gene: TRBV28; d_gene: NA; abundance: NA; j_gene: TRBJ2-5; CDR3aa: CASTKRDISPQYF; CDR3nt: TGTGCCAGCACCAAGAGGGACATAAGTCCCCAGTACTTC
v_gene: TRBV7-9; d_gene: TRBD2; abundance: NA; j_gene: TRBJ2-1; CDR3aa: CASSLTEAGNEQFF; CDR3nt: TGTGCCAGCAGCTTAACCGAAGCGGGGAATGAGCAGTTCTTC
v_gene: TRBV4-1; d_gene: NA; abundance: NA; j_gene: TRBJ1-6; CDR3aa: CASSQDTLISYNSPLHF; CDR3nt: TGCGCCAGCAGCCAGGACACCTTAATCTCCTATAATTCACCCCTCCACTTT
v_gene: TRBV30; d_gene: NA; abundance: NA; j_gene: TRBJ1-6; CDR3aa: CAWSIEAYNSPLHF; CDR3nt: TGTGCCTGGAGTATAGAAGCCTACAATTCACCCCTCCACTTT
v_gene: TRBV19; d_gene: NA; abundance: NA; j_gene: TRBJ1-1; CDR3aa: CASSSVGNTEAFF; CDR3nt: TGTGCCAGTAGTTCGGTCGGGAACACTGAAGCTTTCTTT
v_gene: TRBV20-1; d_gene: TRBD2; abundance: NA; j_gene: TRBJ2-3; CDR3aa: CSASLSGGTDTQYF; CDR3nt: TGCAGTGCTAGTCTCAGCGGGGGCACAGATACGCAGTATTTT
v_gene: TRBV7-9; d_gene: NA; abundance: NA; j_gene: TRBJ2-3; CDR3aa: CASSPPSASSTDTQYF; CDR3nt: TGTGCCAGCAGCCCACCTTCCGCGTCTAGCACAGATACGCAGTATTTT
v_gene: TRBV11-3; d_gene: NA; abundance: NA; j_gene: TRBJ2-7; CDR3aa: CASSYRMGMAGPSYEQYF; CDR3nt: TGTGCCAGCAGCTATAGGATGGGAATGGCAGGGCCTTCCTACGAGCAGTACTTC
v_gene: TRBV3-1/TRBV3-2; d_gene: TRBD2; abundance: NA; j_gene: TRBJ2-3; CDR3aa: CASSQGLAGATDTQYF; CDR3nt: TGTGCCAGCAGCCAAGGACTAGCGGGGGCTACAGATACGCAGTATTTT
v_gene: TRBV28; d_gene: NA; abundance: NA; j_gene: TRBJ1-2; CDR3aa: CASSLLGADGYTF; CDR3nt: TGTGCCAGCAGTTTATTGGGGGCGGATGGCTACACCTTC
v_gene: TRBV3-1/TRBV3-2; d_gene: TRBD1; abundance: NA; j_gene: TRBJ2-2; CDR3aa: CASSQGDRVVGELFF; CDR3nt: TGTGCCAGCAGCCAAGGGGACAGGGTTGTCGGGGAGCTGTTTTTT
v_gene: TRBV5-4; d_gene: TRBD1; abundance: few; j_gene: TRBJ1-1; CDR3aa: CASSRRTGDTEAFF; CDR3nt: TGTGCCAGCAGCCGAAGGACAGGGGACACTGAAGCTTTCTTT
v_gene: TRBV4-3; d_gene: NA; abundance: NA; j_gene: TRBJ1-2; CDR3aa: CASSQDRAGNWYGYTF; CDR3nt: TGCGCCAGCAGCCAAGACCGGGCCGGGAATTGGTATGGCTACACCTTC
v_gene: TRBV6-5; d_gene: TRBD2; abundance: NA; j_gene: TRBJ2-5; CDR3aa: CASSFGTSLRETQYF; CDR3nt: TGTGCCAGCAGTTTTGGGACTAGCCTTAGAGAGACCCAGTACTTC
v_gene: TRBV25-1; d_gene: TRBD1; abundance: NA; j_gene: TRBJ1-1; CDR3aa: CASSSGQGEAFF; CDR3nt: TGTGCCAGCAGTTCAGGACAGGGTGAAGCTTTCTTT
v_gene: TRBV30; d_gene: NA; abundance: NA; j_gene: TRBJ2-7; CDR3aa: CAWSVQGTVQYF; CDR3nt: TGTGCCTGGAGTGTCCAGGGAACGGTGCAGTACTTC
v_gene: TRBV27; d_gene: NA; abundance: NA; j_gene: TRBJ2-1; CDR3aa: CASNPGTPSYNEQFF; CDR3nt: TGTGCCAGCAACCCGGGTACACCTTCATACAATGAGCAGTTCTTC
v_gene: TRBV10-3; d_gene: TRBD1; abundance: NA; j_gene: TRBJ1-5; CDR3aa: CAISGGSQGGRNQPQHF; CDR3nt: TGTGCCATCAGTGGGGGCTCACAGGGGGGTCGGAATCAGCCCCAGCATTTT
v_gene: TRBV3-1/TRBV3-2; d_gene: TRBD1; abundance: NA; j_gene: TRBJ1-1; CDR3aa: CASSRTSGTGDTEAFF; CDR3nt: TGTGCCAGCAGCCGCACCTCCGGGACAGGGGACACTGAAGCTTTCTTT
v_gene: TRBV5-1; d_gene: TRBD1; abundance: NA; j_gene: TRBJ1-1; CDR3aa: CASRLRDRGMNTEAFF; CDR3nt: TGCGCCAGCAGGTTACGGGACAGGGGTATGAACACTGAAGCTTTCTTT
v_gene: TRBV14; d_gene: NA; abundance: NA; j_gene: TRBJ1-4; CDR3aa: CASSLIGSTEKLFF; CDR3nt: TGTGCCAGCAGCTTGATAGGGAGTACGGAAAAACTGTTTTTT
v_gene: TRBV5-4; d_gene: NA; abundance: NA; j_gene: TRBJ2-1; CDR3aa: CASSLVAGMNEQFF; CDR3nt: TGTGCCAGCAGCTTGGTGGCAGGGATGAATGAGCAGTTCTTC
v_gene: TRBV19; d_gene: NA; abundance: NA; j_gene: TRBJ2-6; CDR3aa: CASSTWGPSGANVLTF; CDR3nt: TGTGCCAGTAGTACGTGGGGGCCCTCTGGGGCCAACGTCCTGACTTTC
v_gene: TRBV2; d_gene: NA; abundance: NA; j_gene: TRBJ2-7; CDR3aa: CASSGGGLSYEQYF; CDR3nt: TGTGCCAGCAGTGGGGGGGGGCTCTCCTACGAGCAGTACTTC
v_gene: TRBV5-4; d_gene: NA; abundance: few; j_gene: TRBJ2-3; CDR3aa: CASSLDRTSTDTQYF; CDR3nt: TGTGCCAGCAGCCTAGACCGTACTAGCACAGATACGCAGTATTTT
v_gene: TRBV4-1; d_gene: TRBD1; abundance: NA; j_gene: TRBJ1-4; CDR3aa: CASSQEGTGVEKLFF; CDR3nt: TGCGCCAGCAGCCAAGAAGGGACAGGGGTTGAAAAACTGTTTTTT
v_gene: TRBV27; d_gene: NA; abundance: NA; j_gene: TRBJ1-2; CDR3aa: CASSFSGRDGYTF; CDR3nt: TGTGCCAGCAGTTTTTCGGGGAGGGACGGCTACACCTTC
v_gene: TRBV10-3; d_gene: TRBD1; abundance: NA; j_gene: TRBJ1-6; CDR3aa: CAISGQDNSPLHF; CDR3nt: TGTGCCATCAGCGGACAGGATAATTCACCCCTCCACTTT
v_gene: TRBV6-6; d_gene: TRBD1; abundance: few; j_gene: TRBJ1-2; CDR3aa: CASSPTGRYGYTF; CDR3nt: TGTGCCAGCAGCCCGACAGGGCGATATGGCTACACCTTC
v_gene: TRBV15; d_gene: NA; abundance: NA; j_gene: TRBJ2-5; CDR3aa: CATSRGSQGRETQYF; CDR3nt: TGTGCCACCAGCAGAGGTTCACAGGGGAGGGAGACCCAGTACTTC
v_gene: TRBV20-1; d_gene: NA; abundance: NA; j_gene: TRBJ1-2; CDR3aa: CSAGNGYTF; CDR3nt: TGCAGTGCCGGTAATGGCTACACCTTC
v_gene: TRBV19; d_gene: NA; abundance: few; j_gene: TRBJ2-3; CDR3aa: CASSISLQSTDTQYF; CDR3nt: TGTGCCAGTAGTATAAGTCTCCAGAGCACAGATACGCAGTATTTT
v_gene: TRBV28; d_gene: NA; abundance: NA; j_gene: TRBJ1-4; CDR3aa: CASSPRKRYEKLFF; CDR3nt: TGTGCCAGCAGTCCGCGAAAGAGATACGAAAAACTGTTTTTT
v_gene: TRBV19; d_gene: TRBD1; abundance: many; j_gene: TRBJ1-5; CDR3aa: CASSIGGTGGLYQPQHF; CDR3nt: TGTGCCAGTAGTATTGGGGGGACAGGGGGCTTATATCAGCCCCAGCATTTT
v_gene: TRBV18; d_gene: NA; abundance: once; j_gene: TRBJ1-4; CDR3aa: CASSPQVVRSYEKLFF; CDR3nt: TGTGCCAGCTCACCACAGGTCGTCAGGTCCTATGAAAAACTGTTTTTT